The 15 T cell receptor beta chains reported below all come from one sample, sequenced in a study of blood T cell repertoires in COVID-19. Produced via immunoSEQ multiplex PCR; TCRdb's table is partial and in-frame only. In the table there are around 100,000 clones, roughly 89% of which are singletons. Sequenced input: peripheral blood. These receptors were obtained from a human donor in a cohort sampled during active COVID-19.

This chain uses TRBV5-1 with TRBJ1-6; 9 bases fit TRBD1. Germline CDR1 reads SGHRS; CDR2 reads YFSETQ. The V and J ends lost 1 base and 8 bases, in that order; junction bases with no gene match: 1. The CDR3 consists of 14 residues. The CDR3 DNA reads TGCGCCAGCAGCTTGTGGGACAGGGATTCACCCCTCCACTTT. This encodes CASSLWDRDSPLHF.

In DNA, the CDR3 is TGCGCCAGCAGCCAAGTGGCCCGGGAAGCAGAGCAGTTCTTC. It encodes CASSQVAREAEQFF. The rearrangement joins TRBV4-1 to TRBJ2-1; tentatively, D is TRBD2 (5 bases). CDR3 length: 14 residues. V lost 1 base, J lost 10 bases, and 14 bases lay in between. Germline lookup yields CDR1 MGHRA and CDR2 YSYEKL.

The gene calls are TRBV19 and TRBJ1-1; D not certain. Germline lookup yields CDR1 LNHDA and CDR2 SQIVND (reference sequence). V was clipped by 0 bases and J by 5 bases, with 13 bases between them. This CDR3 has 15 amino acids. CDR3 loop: CASSIDAGGGTEAFF. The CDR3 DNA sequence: TGTGCCAGTAGTATAGATGCGGGTGGCGGGACTGAAGCTTTCTTT.

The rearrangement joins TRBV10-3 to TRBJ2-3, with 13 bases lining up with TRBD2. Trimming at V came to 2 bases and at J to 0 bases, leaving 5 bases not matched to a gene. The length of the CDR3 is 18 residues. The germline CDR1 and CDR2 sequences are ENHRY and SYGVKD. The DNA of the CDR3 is TGTGCCATCAGTGAGCGGGGACTAGCGGGAACTAGCACAGATACGCAGTATTTT. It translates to CAISERGLAGTSTDTQYF.

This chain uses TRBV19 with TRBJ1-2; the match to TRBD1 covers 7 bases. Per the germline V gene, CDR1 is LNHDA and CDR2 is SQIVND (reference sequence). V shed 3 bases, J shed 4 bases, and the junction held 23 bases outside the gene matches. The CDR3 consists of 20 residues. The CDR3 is CASSMYFWKEVGGASYGYTF. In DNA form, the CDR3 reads TGTGCCAGTAGTATGTATTTTTGGAAGGAGGTAGGGGGCGCAAGCTATGGCTACACCTTC.

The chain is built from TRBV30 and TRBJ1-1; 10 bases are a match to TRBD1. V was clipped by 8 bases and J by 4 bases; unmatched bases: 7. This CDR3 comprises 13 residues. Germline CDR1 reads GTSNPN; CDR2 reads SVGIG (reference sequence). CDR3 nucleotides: TGTGCCGGTGACAGGGGGCGCGCCACTGAAGCTTTCTTT. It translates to CAGDRGRATEAFF.

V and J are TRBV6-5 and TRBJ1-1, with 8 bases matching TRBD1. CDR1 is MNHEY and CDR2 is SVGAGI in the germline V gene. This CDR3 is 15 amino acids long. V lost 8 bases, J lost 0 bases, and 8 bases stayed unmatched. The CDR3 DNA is TGTGCCAGCGGTAGGACAGGGATCATGAACACTGAAGCTTTCTTT. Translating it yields CASGRTGIMNTEAFF.

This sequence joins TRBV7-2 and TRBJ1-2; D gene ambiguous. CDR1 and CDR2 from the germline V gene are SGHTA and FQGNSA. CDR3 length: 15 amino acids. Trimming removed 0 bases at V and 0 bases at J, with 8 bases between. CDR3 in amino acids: CASSLAYTPNYGYTF. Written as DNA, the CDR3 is TGTGCCAGCAGCTTAGCGTACACCCCTAACTATGGCTACACCTTC.

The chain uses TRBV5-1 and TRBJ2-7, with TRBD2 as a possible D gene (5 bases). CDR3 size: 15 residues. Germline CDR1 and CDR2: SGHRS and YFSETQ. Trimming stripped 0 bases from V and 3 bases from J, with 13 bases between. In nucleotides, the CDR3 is TGCGCCAGCAGCTTGGCCGGAGGCCTCCTCTACGAGCAGTACTTC. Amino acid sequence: CASSLAGGLLYEQYF.

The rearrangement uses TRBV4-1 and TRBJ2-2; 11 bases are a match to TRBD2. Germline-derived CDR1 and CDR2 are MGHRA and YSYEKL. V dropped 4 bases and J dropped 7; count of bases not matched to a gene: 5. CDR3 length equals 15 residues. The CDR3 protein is CASSRSGRVNGELFF. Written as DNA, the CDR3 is TGCGCCAGCAGCCGTAGCGGGAGGGTAAACGGGGAGCTGTTTTTT.

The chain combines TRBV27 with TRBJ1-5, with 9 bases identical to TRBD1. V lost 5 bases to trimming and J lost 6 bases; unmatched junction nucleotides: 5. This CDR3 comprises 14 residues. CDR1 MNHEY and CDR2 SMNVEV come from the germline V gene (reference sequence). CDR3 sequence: CASSPDRGVQPQHF. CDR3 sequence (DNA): TGTGCCAGCAGTCCCGACAGGGGGGTTCAGCCCCAGCATTTT.

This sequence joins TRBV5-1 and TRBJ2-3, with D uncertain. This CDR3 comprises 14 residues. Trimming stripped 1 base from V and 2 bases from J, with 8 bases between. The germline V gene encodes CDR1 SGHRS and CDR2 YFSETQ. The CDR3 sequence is CASSLTGFTDTQYF. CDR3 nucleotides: TGCGCCAGCAGCTTGACGGGTTTCACAGATACGCAGTATTTT. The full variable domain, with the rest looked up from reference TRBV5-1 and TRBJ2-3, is KAGVTQTPRYLIKTRGQQVTLSCSPISGHRSVSWYQQTPGQGLQFLFEYFSETQRNKGNFPGRFSGRQFSNSRSEMNVSTLELGDSALYLCASSLTGFTDTQYFGPGTRLTVL.

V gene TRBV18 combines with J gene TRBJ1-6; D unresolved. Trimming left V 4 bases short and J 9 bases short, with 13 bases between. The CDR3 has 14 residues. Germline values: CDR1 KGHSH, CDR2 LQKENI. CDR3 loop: CASSLADKSSPLHF. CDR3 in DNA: TGTGCCAGCTCACTGGCAGATAAAAGTTCACCCCTCCACTTT.

The CDR3 is CASSPSQGHEETQYF. As DNA, the CDR3 is TGTGCCAGCTCACCGTCACAGGGCCATGAAGAGACCCAGTACTTC. The V and J genes are TRBV18 and TRBJ2-5; tentative D call: TRBD1 (6 bases). There are 15 residues in the CDR3. Between the trimmed V and J ends, which lost 3 bases and 3 bases, there was a span of 14 bases. CDR1 and CDR2 from the germline V gene are KGHSH and LQKENI.

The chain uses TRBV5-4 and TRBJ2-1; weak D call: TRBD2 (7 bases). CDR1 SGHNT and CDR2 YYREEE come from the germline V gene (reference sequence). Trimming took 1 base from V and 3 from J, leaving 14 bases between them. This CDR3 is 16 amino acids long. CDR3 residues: CASSLSAGAHYNEQFF. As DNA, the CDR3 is TGTGCCAGCAGCTTGTCGGCGGGGGCCCACTACAATGAGCAGTTCTTC.